This TCR beta chain was retrieved from a study of T cells after yellow fever vaccination. General study findings and limits: It was the secondary response that reached its peak faster, day 5 versus 15, but it was weaker. After the booster, 96% of CD4 and just over 85% of CD8 primary-response clones were re-detected.

Concerning this clonotype itself: Its antigen is unknown.

TCRdb itself ran the 5' RACE reads through MiXCR, one entry per CDR3 protein. The sample includes about 500,000 distinct CDR3 sequences, about 17% seen only once; the top ten take 15% to 20%. This CDR3 comprises 16 residues. Per the germline V gene, CDR1 is SQVTM and CDR2 is ANQGSEA. The sample was PBMCs, taken around 5 days after the first yellow fever vaccination. The TCR comes from a man aged 18 to 30 who received the YFV17D yellow fever vaccine. This chain connects TRBV29-1 to TRBJ1-5; the D is unclear. CDR3 sequence (DNA): TGCACCCCCCCCCCTTCCACCCGATGGGGCAATCAGCCCCAGCATTTT. Protein product: CTPPPSTRWGNQPQHF.